The 7 T cell receptor beta chains reported below all come from one sample, sequenced in a study of T cell changes during pregnancy in multiple sclerosis. Some clones are missing from TCRdb's copy, which holds only in-frame ones; the method was immunoSEQ multiplex PCR. The table shows about 35,000 clones, with approximately 90% occurring only once. The specimen was CD8+ T cells from peripheral blood mononuclear cells, collected in the third trimester of pregnancy. These receptors came from a female donor with multiple sclerosis, enrolled in a pregnancy study.

The chain links TRBV6-5 to TRBJ2-2; no firm D call. The CDR3 is made up of 15 amino acids. Germline V gene data show CDR1 as MNHEY and CDR2 as SVGAGI. V lost 0 bases and J 0 bases, leaving 5 bases between the germline ends. CDR3 DNA: TGTGCCAGCAGTTACTCAACTTCGAACACCGGGGAGCTGTTTTTT. Encoded protein: CASSYSTSNTGELFF.

This chain connects TRBV19 to TRBJ2-2, with TRBD1 matching 7 bases. Germline lookup yields CDR1 LNHDA and CDR2 SQIVND (reference sequence). CDR3 length: 14 amino acids. The V segment lost 5 bases and the J segment 6 bases; nucleotides outside the gene matches: 6. CDR3 sequence: CASSVTGFPGELFF. CDR3 nucleotide sequence: TGTGCCAGTAGTGTGACAGGGTTCCCCGGGGAGCTGTTTTTT.

V gene TRBV5-1 combines with J gene TRBJ1-2; 8 bases match TRBD1. V shed 3 bases, J shed 1 base, and the junction held 11 bases outside the gene matches. The V gene's germline CDR1 is SGHRS and CDR2 YFSETQ. The CDR3 consists of 17 residues. In DNA, the CDR3 is TGCGCCAGCAGCTCCCATTCCGGGACAGGAGTTAACTATGGCTACACCTTC. Translating gives CASSSHSGTGVNYGYTF.

This chain links TRBV5-6 with TRBJ2-3; perhaps TRBD1 as D (6 bases). CDR1 and CDR2 (germline): SGHDT, YYEEEE. The ends were cut back, 3 bases at V and 2 bases at J, with 13 bases in the middle. This CDR3 region has 15 residues. The CDR3, as DNA: TGTGCCAGCAGCTCCTACCGGGACATCACAGATACGCAGTATTTT. It translates to CASSSYRDITDTQYF.

The V and J genes are TRBV7-3 and TRBJ2-5, with 7 bases identical to TRBD2. CDR1 and CDR2 (germline): SGHTA, FQGTGA. The CDR3 sequence is 15 residues long. V was clipped by 4 bases and J by 5 bases; unmatched bases: 10. The CDR3: CASSSGSGAGETQYF. In DNA, the CDR3 is TGTGCCAGCAGCTCTGGGTCGGGAGCGGGGGAGACCCAGTACTTC. Drawing the rest from reference TRBV7-3 and TRBJ2-5, the complete variable domain is GAGVSQTPSNKVTEKGKYVELRCDPISGHTALYWYRQSLGQGPEFLIYFQGTGAADDSGLPNDRFFAVRPEGSVSTLKIQRTERGDSAVYLCASSSGSGAGETQYFGPGTRLLVL.

This clone was counted a few times. V is TRBV28 and J is TRBJ2-1; unclear D gene. Germline values: CDR1 MDHEN, CDR2 SYDVKM. The CDR3 is made up of 15 amino acids. The germline V and J ends were trimmed by 4 bases and 8 bases, with 18 bases remaining between them. The CDR3 here is CASSSRTTSMDEQFF. In DNA, the CDR3 is TGTGCCAGCAGTTCTCGTACTACCTCTATGGATGAGCAGTTCTTC. The whole variable domain, remainder taken from reference TRBV28 and TRBJ2-1, is DVKVTQSSRYLVKRTGEKVFLECVQDMDHENMFWYRQDPGLGLRLIYFSYDVKMKEKGDIPEGYSVSREKKERFSLILESASTNQTSMYLCASSSRTTSMDEQFFGPGTRLTVL.

The rearrangement uses TRBV11-2 and TRBJ2-1, with 7 bases that match TRBD2. The trim removed 3 bases at V and 6 bases at J, leaving 11 bases unmatched. This CDR3 has 16 amino acids. Germline CDR1 reads SGHAT; CDR2 reads FQNNGV. The CDR3 DNA is TGTGCCAGCAGCTTGGGACTACAAAAGGGATTCAATGAGCAGTTCTTC. It encodes CASSLGLQKGFNEQFF.